The sequence of this TCR beta chain was determined in a study of blood T cell repertoires in COVID-19. This CDR3 region has 14 residues. Germline lookup yields CDR1 SGHTA and CDR2 FQGNSA. With V trimmed by 5 bases and J by 3 bases, 2 bases remained unmatched. Method: immunoSEQ multiplex PCR; TCRdb's copy keeps in-frame clones and lacks some. The sample carries 400,000 to 450,000 clones, less than 95% recorded once. Sequenced sample: PBMCs or T cells enriched from blood (not recorded which). V and J are TRBV7-2 and TRBJ1-3, with 9 nucleotides matching TRBD1. The receptor was isolated from a man younger than 30 who had recovered from COVID-19. CDR3 region: CASSRDRDGNTIYF. In DNA form, the CDR3 reads TGTGCCAGCAGCCGGGACAGGGATGGAAACACCATATATTTT.